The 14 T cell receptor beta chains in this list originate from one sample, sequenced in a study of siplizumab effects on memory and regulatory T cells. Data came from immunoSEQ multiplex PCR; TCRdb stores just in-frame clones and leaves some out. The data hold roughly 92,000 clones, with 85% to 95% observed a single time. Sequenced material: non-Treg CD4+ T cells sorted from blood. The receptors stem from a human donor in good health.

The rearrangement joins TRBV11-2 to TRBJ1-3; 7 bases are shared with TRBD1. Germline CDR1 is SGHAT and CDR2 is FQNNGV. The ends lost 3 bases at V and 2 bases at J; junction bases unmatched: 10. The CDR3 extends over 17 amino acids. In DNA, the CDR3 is TGTGCCAGCAGCTTTACCGCACAGGGGCTCCCTGGAAACACCATATATTTT. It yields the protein CASSFTAQGLPGNTIYF.

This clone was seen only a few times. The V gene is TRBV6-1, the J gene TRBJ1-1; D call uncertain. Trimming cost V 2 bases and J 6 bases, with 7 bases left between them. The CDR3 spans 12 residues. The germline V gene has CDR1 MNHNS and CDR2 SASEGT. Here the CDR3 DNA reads TGTGCCAGCAGTGAACAGTACGCTGAAGCTTTCTTT. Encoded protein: CASSEQYAEAFF.

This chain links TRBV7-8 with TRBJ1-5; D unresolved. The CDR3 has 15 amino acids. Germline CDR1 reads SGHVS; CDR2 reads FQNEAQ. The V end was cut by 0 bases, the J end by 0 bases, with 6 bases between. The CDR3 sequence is CASSLAVNSNQPQHF. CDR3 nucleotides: TGTGCCAGCAGCTTAGCAGTTAATAGCAATCAGCCCCAGCATTTT. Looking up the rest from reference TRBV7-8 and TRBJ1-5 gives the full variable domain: GAGVSQSPRYKVAKRGQDVALRCDPISGHVSLFWYQQALGQGPEFLTYFQNEAQLDKSGLPSDRFFAERPEGSVSTLKIQRTQQEDSAVYLCASSLAVNSNQPQHFGDGTRLSIL.

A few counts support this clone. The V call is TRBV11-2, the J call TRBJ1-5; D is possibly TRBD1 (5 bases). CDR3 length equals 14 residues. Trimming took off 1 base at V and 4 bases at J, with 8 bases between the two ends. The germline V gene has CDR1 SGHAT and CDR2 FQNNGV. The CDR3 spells CASSLVGGNQPQHF. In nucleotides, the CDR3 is TGTGCCAGCAGCTTAGTGGGGGGGAATCAGCCCCAGCATTTT.

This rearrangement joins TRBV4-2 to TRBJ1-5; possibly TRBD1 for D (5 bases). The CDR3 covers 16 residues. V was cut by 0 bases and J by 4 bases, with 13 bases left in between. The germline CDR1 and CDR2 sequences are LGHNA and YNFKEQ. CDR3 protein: CASSQEVGALNQPQHF. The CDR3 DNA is TGTGCCAGCAGCCAAGAAGTTGGGGCATTGAATCAGCCCCAGCATTTT.

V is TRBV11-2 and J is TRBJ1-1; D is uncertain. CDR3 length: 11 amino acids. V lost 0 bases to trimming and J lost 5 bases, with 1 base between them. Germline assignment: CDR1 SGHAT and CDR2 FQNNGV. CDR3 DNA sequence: TGTGCCAGCAGCTTAGATACTGAAGCTTTCTTT. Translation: CASSLDTEAFF.

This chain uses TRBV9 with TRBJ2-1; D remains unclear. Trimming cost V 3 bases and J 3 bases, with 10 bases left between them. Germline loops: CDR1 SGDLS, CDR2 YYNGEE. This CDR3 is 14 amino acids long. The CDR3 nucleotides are TGTGCCAGCAGCGGAGGCTCCCGCTACAATGAGCAGTTCTTC. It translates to CASSGGSRYNEQFF.

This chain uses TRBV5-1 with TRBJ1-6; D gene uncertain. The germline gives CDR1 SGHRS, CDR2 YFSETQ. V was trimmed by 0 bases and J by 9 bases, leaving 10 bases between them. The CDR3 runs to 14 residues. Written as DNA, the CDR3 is TGCGCCAGCAGCTTGGCGGGAAAAGGTTCACCCCTCCACTTT. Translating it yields CASSLAGKGSPLHF.

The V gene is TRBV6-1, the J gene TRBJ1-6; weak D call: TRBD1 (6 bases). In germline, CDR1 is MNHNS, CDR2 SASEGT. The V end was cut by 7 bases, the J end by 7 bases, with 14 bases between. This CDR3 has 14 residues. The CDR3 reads CASTEGVRNSPLHF. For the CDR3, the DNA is TGTGCCAGCACGGAGGGGGTGCGGAATTCACCCCTCCACTTT.

CDR3 bases: TGTGCCAGCAGCGTAGAGGGGACAAACTATGGCTACACCTTC. Amino acids: CASSVEGTNYGYTF. This sequence joins TRBV9 and TRBJ1-2, with TRBD1 as a possible D gene (6 bases). V was shortened by 0 bases and J by 2 bases, with 8 bases between the two germline ends. Looked up from germline, CDR1 is SGDLS and CDR2 is YYNGEE. The CDR3 sequence is 14 residues long.

This CDR3 reads CASSAGLLHPQHF. The CDR3 nucleotides are TGTGCCAGTAGCGCGGGACTGCTGCATCCCCAGCATTTT. This chain uses TRBV19 with TRBJ1-5; D is possibly TRBD1 (5 bases). V lost 6 bases and J 10 bases, leaving 16 bases between the germline ends. Per germline, CDR1 LNHDA and CDR2 SQIVND (reference sequence). This CDR3 contains 13 residues.

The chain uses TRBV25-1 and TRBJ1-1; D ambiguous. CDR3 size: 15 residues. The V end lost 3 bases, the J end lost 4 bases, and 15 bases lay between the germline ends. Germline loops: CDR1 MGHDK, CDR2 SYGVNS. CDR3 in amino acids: CASSDSGFHPTEAFF. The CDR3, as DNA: TGTGCCAGCAGTGATTCCGGATTCCACCCCACTGAAGCTTTCTTT.

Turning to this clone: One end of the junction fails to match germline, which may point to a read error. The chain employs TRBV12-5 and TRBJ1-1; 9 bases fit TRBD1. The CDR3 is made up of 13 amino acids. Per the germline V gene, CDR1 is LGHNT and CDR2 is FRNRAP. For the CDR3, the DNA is TGTGCTAGTGGTTTGGGGACAGGGGAATATCGGCGTTTT. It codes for CASGLGTGEYRRF.

The CDR3 DNA reads TGTGCCAGCAGTGGTCTCAGGGACCACGAGCAGTACTTC. As protein: CASSGLRDHEQYF. This sequence joins TRBV2 and TRBJ2-7, with D perhaps matching TRBD1 or TRBD2 (5 bases each). Per the germline V gene, CDR1 is SNHLY and CDR2 is FYNNEI. CDR3 size: 13 residues. The germline V and J ends were trimmed by 4 bases and 5 bases, with 12 bases remaining between them.